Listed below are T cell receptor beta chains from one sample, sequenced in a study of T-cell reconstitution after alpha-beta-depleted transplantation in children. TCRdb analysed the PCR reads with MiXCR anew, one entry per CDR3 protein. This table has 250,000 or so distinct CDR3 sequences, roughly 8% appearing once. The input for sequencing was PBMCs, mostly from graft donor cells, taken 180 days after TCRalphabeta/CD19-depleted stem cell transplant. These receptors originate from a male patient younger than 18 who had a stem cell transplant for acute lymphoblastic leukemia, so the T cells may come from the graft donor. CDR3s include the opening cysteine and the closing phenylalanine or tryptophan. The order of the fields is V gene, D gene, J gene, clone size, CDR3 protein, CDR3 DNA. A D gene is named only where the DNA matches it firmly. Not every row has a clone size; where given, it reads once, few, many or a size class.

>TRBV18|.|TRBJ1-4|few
CASSPFPDSATNEKLFF
TGTGCCAGCTCACCCTTCCCGGACAGTGCAACTAATGAAAAACTGTTTTTT
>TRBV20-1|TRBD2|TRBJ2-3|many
CSAYQGGSFTDTQYF
TGCAGTGCGTATCAGGGCGGGAGTTTCACAGATACGCAGTATTTT
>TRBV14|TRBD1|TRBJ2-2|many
CASSRQGPITGELFF
TGTGCCAGCAGCCGACAGGGGCCCATCACCGGGGAGCTGTTTTTT
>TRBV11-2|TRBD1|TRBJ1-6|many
CASSLWTGGSPLHF
TGTGCCAGCAGCCTTTGGACAGGGGGTTCACCCCTCCACTTT
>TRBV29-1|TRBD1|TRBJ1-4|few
CSGQGGGEKLFF
TGCAGCGGACAGGGGGGTGGTGAAAAACTGTTTTTT
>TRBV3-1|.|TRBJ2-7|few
CASSQRPPLGTSYEQYF
TGTGCCAGCAGCCAAAGGCCTCCCCTGGGCACCTCCTACGAGCAGTACTTC
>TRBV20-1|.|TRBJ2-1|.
CRGRDLTGNYYNEQFF
TGCAGGGGTAGAGATCTGACGGGGAACTATTACAATGAGCAGTTCTTC
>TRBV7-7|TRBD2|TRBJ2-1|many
CASTPLAGGLREQFF
TGTGCTAGCACCCCCCTAGCGGGAGGGCTGCGTGAGCAGTTCTTC
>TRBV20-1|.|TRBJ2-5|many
CSASRPGVETQYF
TGCAGTGCTAGCAGACCAGGGGTCGAGACCCAGTACTTC
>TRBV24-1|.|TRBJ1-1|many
CATSGMGVRGTQAGTEAFF
TGTGCCACCAGTGGTATGGGGGTCCGTGGCACCCAAGCAGGGACTGAAGCTTTCTTT
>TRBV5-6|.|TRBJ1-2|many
CASSLVEFSRYGYTF
TGTGCCAGCAGCTTAGTGGAGTTCAGTCGCTATGGCTACACCTTC
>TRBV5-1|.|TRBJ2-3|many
CASSRTGSTDTQYF
TGCGCCAGCAGCCGTACCGGGTCTACAGATACGCAGTATTTT
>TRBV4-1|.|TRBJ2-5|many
CASSQDPREETQYF
TGCGCCAGCAGCCAAGATCCAAGGGAAGAGACCCAGTACTTC
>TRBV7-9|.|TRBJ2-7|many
CASSQSQESSYEQYF
TGTGCCAGCAGCCAGAGCCAGGAAAGCTCCTACGAGCAGTACTTC
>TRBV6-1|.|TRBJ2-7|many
CASRDPGSRANEQYF
TGTGCCAGCAGGGATCCGGGGAGCAGGGCCAACGAGCAGTACTTC
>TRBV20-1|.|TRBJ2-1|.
CSAPSSLSYNEQFF
TGCAGTGCCCCTTCGAGCCTCTCCTACAATGAGCAGTTCTTC
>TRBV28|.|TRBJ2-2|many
CASSPPTRYTGELFF
TGTGCCAGCAGTCCCCCGACGAGGTACACCGGGGAGCTGTTTTTT
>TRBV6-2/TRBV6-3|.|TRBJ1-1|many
CASSYWPKAFF
TGTGCCAGCAGTTACTGGCCAAAAGCTTTCTTT
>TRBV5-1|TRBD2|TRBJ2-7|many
CASSFSAGVYEQYF
TGCGCCAGCAGCTTTTCGGCGGGAGTCTACGAGCAGTACTTC
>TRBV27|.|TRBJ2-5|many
CASSLYGGLAETQYF
TGTGCCAGCAGTTTATACGGGGGGCTCGCAGAGACCCAGTACTTC
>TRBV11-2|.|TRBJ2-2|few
CASSLRRFANTGELFF
TGTGCCAGCAGCTTACGCAGGTTTGCGAACACCGGGGAGCTGTTTTTT
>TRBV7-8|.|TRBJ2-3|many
CATTTSTDTQYF
TGTGCCACAACCACTAGCACAGATACGCAGTATTTT
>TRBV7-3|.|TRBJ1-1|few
CASSLTGGIGTEAFF
TGTGCCAGCAGCTTAACTGGGGGGATAGGCACTGAAGCTTTCTTT